This TCR beta chain was profiled in a study of OX40 agonist ivuxolimab in advanced cancers. V lost 5 bases and J lost 5, with 13 bases in between. Germline V gene data show CDR1 as WNHNN and CDR2 as SYGVQD (reference sequence). This CDR3 is built from 14 residues. The repertoire was sequenced with immunoSEQ multiplex PCR; TCRdb's copy has only in-frame clones and lacks some. The sample yields nearly 60,000 clones, around nine tenths seen once. The source was CD4+ or CD8+ T cells sorted from blood, collected in a trial of the OX40 agonist ivuxolimab. This TCR derives from an adult with an advanced solid tumor such as melanoma, head and neck, liver or kidney cancer. The gene calls are TRBV10-1 and TRBJ2-1; no definite D call. The CDR3 region has the DNA TGCGCCAGCAGTCAGGACCCTCAAAACAATGAGCAGTTCTTC. Its protein product is CASSQDPQNNEQFF.